The 30 T cell receptor beta chains in this list originate from one sample, sequenced in a study of response to subunit inactivated influenza vaccine. MiXCR was run by TCRdb on the RT-PCR reads, yielding one entry per CDR3 protein. The table has hundreds of thousands of distinct CDR3 sequences, over 11% seen once. The material was PBMCs from blood, obtained 14 days before vaccination. The source is a man aged 50-60 years who received an inactivated influenza vaccine.

The V call is TRBV19, the J call TRBJ2-2, with a possible D match to TRBD2 (6 bases). Trimming removed 9 bases at V and 3 bases at J, with 11 bases between. Germline CDR1 is LNHDA and CDR2 is SQIVND (reference sequence). The CDR3 spans 13 residues. The CDR3 loop is CASALAHTGELFF. CDR3 in DNA: TGTGCCAGCGCACTAGCTCACACCGGGGAGCTGTTTTTT.

The chain carries TRBV20-1 and TRBJ2-5, with D maybe TRBD2 (6 bases). This CDR3 has 15 amino acids. Germline CDR1 is DFQATT and CDR2 is SNEGSKA (reference sequence). V shed 0 bases and J shed 2 bases, with 13 bases lying between them. The DNA for the CDR3 is TGCAGTGCTAGAGAGTCTAGCGTAAGACAAGAGACCCAGTACTTC. Translating gives CSARESSVRQETQYF.

There are many counts of this clonotype. The chain couples TRBV12-3 or TRBV12-4 to TRBJ2-3; 10 bases are shared with TRBD2. Trimming took 3 bases from V and 6 from J; bases not matched to a gene: 3. This CDR3 is built from 14 residues. CDR3 sequence: CASSFSGGADTQYF. CDR3 in DNA: TGTGCCAGCAGTTTCAGCGGGGGGGCGGATACGCAGTATTTT.

The chain couples TRBV4-2 to TRBJ1-1; D remains ambiguous. The CDR3 is 15 residues long. The V end lost 4 bases, the J end lost 1 base, and 13 bases lay between the germline ends. Germline-derived CDR1 and CDR2 are LGHNA and YNFKEQ. The CDR3 sequence is CASSRAWTANTEAFF. Here the CDR3 DNA reads TGTGCCAGCAGCCGAGCTTGGACCGCGAACACTGAAGCTTTCTTT.

The CDR3 DNA sequence: TGTGCCAGCAGTTCTGATGGTGCGGGAGGGCCTTACGAGCAGTACTTC. It encodes CASSSDGAGGPYEQYF. The chain uses TRBV2 and TRBJ2-7, with 9 bases matching TRBD2. Germline V gives CDR1 SNHLY, CDR2 FYNNEI. The J segment lost 4 bases and the V segment lost 5 bases, leaving 12 bases of the junction unmatched. This CDR3 region has 16 residues.

This clonotype was seen a handful of times. The V and J genes are TRBV3-1 and TRBJ2-5; 11 bases are a match to TRBD1. The CDR3 is 16 residues long. Per germline, CDR1 LGHDT and CDR2 YNNKEL (reference sequence). V shed 0 bases and J 4 bases; nucleotides not matched to a gene: 4. The CDR3 protein is CASSQEDRGLGETQYF. CDR3 DNA: TGTGCCAGCAGCCAAGAGGACAGGGGGCTTGGAGAGACCCAGTACTTC.

This clonotype was detected many times. The CDR3 DNA follows: TGCAGTGCTAGAGGCCGGGGGGGAGGGCTGCCCCACACAGATACGCAGTATTTT. Protein: CSARGRGGGLPHTDTQYF. V and J are TRBV20-1 and TRBJ2-3; TRBD2 matches 8 bases. J lost 2 bases, V lost 1 base, and 14 bases had no gene match. Germline lookup yields CDR1 DFQATT and CDR2 SNEGSKA (reference sequence). The CDR3 contains 18 residues.

This clonotype was picked up a small number of times. The V call is TRBV12-3 or TRBV12-4, the J call TRBJ2-5; TRBD2 aligns across 8 bases. The length of the CDR3 is 14 residues. J was trimmed by 4 bases and V by 1 base; bases with no gene match: 2. The CDR3, as DNA: TGTGCCAGCAGTTTAGGGGGACTAGTAGAGACCCAGTACTTC. Protein sequence: CASSLGGLVETQYF.

In this sample, this clonotype turned up a few times. This chain connects TRBV12-3 or TRBV12-4 to TRBJ1-2; D unclear. There are 13 residues in the CDR3. Between the trimmed V and J ends, which lost 3 bases and 4 bases, there was a span of 9 bases. Written as DNA, the CDR3 is TGTGCCAGCAGTTTTGCAAGAAGCTATGGCTACACCTTC. As protein: CASSFARSYGYTF.

This clonotype was recorded at least ten times. The CDR3 here is CASAAGSVTDTQYF. The CDR3 DNA reads TGTGCCAGCGCGGCGGGTAGCGTCACAGATACGCAGTATTTT. V and J are TRBV3-1 and TRBJ2-3, with D perhaps matching TRBD2 (5 bases). CDR3 length: 14 residues. V lost 8 bases and J lost 2, with 14 bases in between. The V gene's germline CDR1 is LGHDT and CDR2 YNNKEL (reference sequence).

This clonotype was seen only a few times. CDR3 nucleotides: TGTGCCAGCAGTTTCTCAGGACTAGCGGGAGGGCCGCGGAGGTACGAGCAGTACTTC. Protein product: CASSFSGLAGGPRRYEQYF. The chain is built from TRBV27 and TRBJ2-7, with 15 bases aligning to TRBD2. This CDR3 is 19 amino acids long. Germline V lookup: CDR1 MNHEY, CDR2 SMNVEV (reference sequence). J lost 4 bases, V lost 3 bases, and 13 bases had no gene match.

This sequence joins TRBV9 and TRBJ2-1; perhaps TRBD2 as D (5 bases). Looked up from germline, CDR1 is SGDLS and CDR2 is YYNGEE. The CDR3 has 14 amino acids. The ends were cut back, 2 bases at V and 5 bases at J, with 11 bases in the middle. CDR3 protein: CASSVRGWDNEQFF. Here the CDR3 DNA reads TGTGCCAGCAGCGTCCGGGGATGGGACAATGAGCAGTTCTTC. The full variable domain, with the rest looked up from reference TRBV9 and TRBJ2-1, is DSGVTQTPKHLITATGQRVTLRCSPRSGDLSVYWYQQSLDQGLQFLIQYYNGEERAKGNILERFSAQQFPDLHSELNLSSLELGDSALYFCASSVRGWDNEQFFGPGTRLTVL.

The V and J genes are TRBV4-3 and TRBJ1-6, with D uncertain. CDR1 and CDR2 (germline): LGHNA, YSLEER. The ends were cut back, 0 bases at V and 0 bases at J, with 15 bases in the middle. This CDR3 is built from 19 residues. The CDR3 spells CASSQDVGSLSSYNSPLHF. The CDR3 coding sequence is TGCGCCAGCAGCCAAGATGTCGGCAGCCTGAGCTCCTATAATTCACCCCTCCACTTT.

The rearrangement uses TRBV10-3 and TRBJ1-4, with D hard to call. Germline V CDR1 and CDR2: ENHRY, SYGVKD. Between the trimmed V and J ends, which lost 3 bases and 5 bases, there was a span of 13 bases. The CDR3 covers 15 residues. CDR3 loop: CAISEGGPRNEKLFF. CDR3 nucleotide sequence: TGTGCCATCAGTGAAGGCGGTCCGAGAAATGAAAAACTGTTTTTT.

This clonotype has just a few counts. This chain connects TRBV4-2 to TRBJ2-1, with 9 bases lining up with TRBD2. J lost 7 bases, V lost 3 bases, and 4 bases had no gene match. This CDR3 contains 14 residues. Germline CDR1 is LGHNA and CDR2 is YNFKEQ. In nucleotides, the CDR3 is TGTGCCAGCAGCCATGCGGGGGGGGCAAATGAGCAGTTCTTC. Residues: CASSHAGGANEQFF.

V and J are TRBV28 and TRBJ2-7; 8 positions agree with TRBD2. The V and J ends lost 4 bases and 3 bases, in that order; junction bases with no gene match: 11. The CDR3 runs to 16 residues. CDR1 and CDR2 (germline): MDHEN, SYDVKM. The CDR3 sequence is CASSSRLARTLYEQYF. CDR3 coding DNA: TGTGCCAGCAGTTCCCGACTAGCGCGCACCCTCTACGAGCAGTACTTC.

This clonotype was seen only a few times. The gene calls are TRBV27 and TRBJ2-1, with 7 bases matching TRBD2. The length of the CDR3 is 14 residues. V trimming: 0 bases; J trimming: 5 bases; junction bases outside the gene matches: 1. The germline V gene encodes CDR1 MNHEY and CDR2 SMNVEV (reference sequence). The CDR3 nucleotides read TGTGCCAGCAGTTTATCAGCGGGAAACAATGAGCAGTTCTTC. Translation gives CASSLSAGNNEQFF.

The J gene is TRBJ1-6, the V gene TRBV18; D call uncertain. V shed 2 bases and J shed 9 bases, with 8 bases lying between them. The CDR3 sequence is 13 residues long. Germline V gives CDR1 KGHSH, CDR2 LQKENI. CDR3 amino acids: CASSPEGPSPLHF. In DNA form, the CDR3 reads TGTGCCAGCTCACCAGAAGGGCCTTCACCCCTCCACTTT.

This clonotype has just a few counts. The chain uses TRBV4-3 and TRBJ1-1; D gene ambiguous. In germline, CDR1 is LGHNA, CDR2 YSLEER. This CDR3 comprises 14 residues. V lost 0 bases and J 3 bases, leaving 8 bases between the germline ends. CDR3 DNA: TGCGCCAGCAGCCAAGATACGGAATACACTGAAGCTTTCTTT. Its translation: CASSQDTEYTEAFF.

This clonotype was detected only a few times. This chain joins TRBV12-3 or TRBV12-4 and TRBJ2-1; 9 positions match TRBD2. The CDR3 spans 13 residues. CDR3 in DNA: TGTGCGACGGGAGCGGGAGGCTACAATGAGCAGTTCTTC. Amino acid sequence: CATGAGGYNEQFF.

This clonotype was found a few times. The rearrangement joins TRBV4-1 to TRBJ2-5, with D perhaps TRBD2 (5 bases). With 2 bases removed from V and 0 bases from J, the gap between germline ends came to 10 bases. CDR1 and CDR2 from the germline V gene are MGHRA and YSYEKL. The CDR3 is made up of 15 amino acids. This chain's CDR3 is CASSQTGLYQETQYF. CDR3 DNA sequence: TGCGCCAGCAGCCAAACCGGACTCTACCAAGAGACCCAGTACTTC.

V is TRBV6-1 and J is TRBJ1-2; D unresolved. Germline V CDR1 and CDR2: MNHNS, SASEGT. This CDR3 region has 14 residues. Deletions cut 5 bases from V and 4 bases from J, with 14 bases between. The CDR3 region is CASSPAGGSYGYTF. CDR3 nucleotides: TGTGCCAGCAGTCCAGCAGGAGGTAGCTATGGCTACACCTTC.

The sample holds many counts of this clonotype. The chain combines TRBV20-1 with TRBJ1-2; 10 positions match TRBD1. Germline-derived CDR1 and CDR2 are DFQATT and SNEGSKA (reference sequence). Trimming removed 6 bases from V and 8 bases from J; junction bases left unmatched: 12. CDR3 length: 14 residues. CDR3 nucleotides: TGCAGTGCGCATGATCGGACAGGGGGTAGAGGCTACACCTTC. It translates to CSAHDRTGGRGYTF.

This clonotype showed up just a few times. This sequence joins TRBV9 and TRBJ2-5; 12 bases line up with TRBD2. Looked up from germline, CDR1 is SGDLS and CDR2 is YYNGEE. There are 16 residues in the CDR3. The junction had 7 bases not matched to a gene; V was cut back by 4 bases and J by 3 bases. Here the CDR3 DNA reads TGTGCCAGCAGCCTCACTAGCGGGGGGACTAAAGAGACCCAGTACTTC. It codes for CASSLTSGGTKETQYF.

The CDR3 sequence: CASSITGYSSYEQYF. CDR3 coding DNA: TGTGCCAGCAGCATTACAGGATACAGCTCCTACGAGCAGTACTTC. The V and J genes are TRBV7-2 and TRBJ2-7; D is possibly TRBD1 (5 bases). Germline V gene data show CDR1 as SGHTA and CDR2 as FQGNSA. V gave up 5 bases and J gave up 0 bases, with 14 bases separating them. CDR3 length equals 15 residues.

The rearrangement uses TRBV19 and TRBJ1-2, with TRBD1 identical over 7 bases. The V gene's germline CDR1 is LNHDA and CDR2 SQIVND (reference sequence). The CDR3 length is 17 residues. V lost 5 bases, J lost 6 bases, and 18 bases stayed unmatched. The DNA for the CDR3 is TGTGCCAGTAGTCTGACGGACAGGCCAGACCTACTACATGGCTACACCTTC. Protein sequence: CASSLTDRPDLLHGYTF.

The chain carries TRBV4-1 and TRBJ2-1; D gene ambiguous. The CDR3 consists of 16 residues. In germline, CDR1 is MGHRA, CDR2 YSYEKL. The V end lost 3 bases, the J end lost 4 bases, and 16 bases lay between the germline ends. Here the CDR3 reads CASSHRSSVPYNEQFF. The CDR3 DNA is TGCGCCAGCAGCCACCGATCCAGCGTACCGTACAATGAGCAGTTCTTC.

This clonotype was seen more than once but under ten times. The chain combines TRBV24-1 with TRBJ1-2, with D uncertain. In germline, CDR1 is KGHDR, CDR2 SFDVKD. Trimming pared 9 bases from V and 2 bases from J, leaving 9 bases between. The CDR3 consists of 12 residues. The CDR3 protein is CATADGNYGYTF. The CDR3 region has the DNA TGTGCCACCGCCGACGGGAACTATGGCTACACCTTC.

This clonotype was counted between two and nine times. The chain couples TRBV29-1 to TRBJ1-2; no clear D gene. Trimming left V 4 bases short and J 0 bases short, with 12 bases between. CDR3 length: 14 amino acids. From germline, CDR1 is SQVTM and CDR2 ANQGSEA. CDR3 in amino acids: CSVVSGETNYGYTF. CDR3 DNA sequence: TGCAGCGTTGTCTCAGGTGAAACTAACTATGGCTACACCTTC.

This rearrangement joins TRBV11-2 to TRBJ2-5, with D tentatively TRBD2 (6 bases). Germline V lookup: CDR1 SGHAT, CDR2 FQNNGV. The V gene lost 5 bases and the J gene lost 7 bases, with 14 bases spanning the gap. The CDR3 runs 13 residues. The chain's CDR3 is CASSEGLGGTQYF. The CDR3 nucleotides read TGTGCCAGCAGCGAGGGCCTGGGGGGGACCCAGTACTTC.